Listed here is a single T cell receptor beta chain. The ends were cut back, 3 bases at V and 3 bases at J, with 13 bases in the middle. The CDR3 extends over 15 amino acids. Germline loops: CDR1 KGHSH, CDR2 LQKENI. In the authors' methods: Scientists estimated how many nucleated cells there were by amplifying reference gene primers. Libraries were prepared by immunoSEQ multiplex PCR; TCRdb keeps only in-frame clonotypes and omits some of them. That table furnishes V, J and clone size, whereas the DNA furnished D and trimming. The sample comprises around 94,000 clones, 80% to 95% of which are singletons, and approximately 2% rests with the top ten. The sample is drawn from a study of blood T cell repertoires in COVID-19. The overall study: PBMCs, B-cell-depleted T cells, or T cells provided the cDNA or gDNA that made up the material.

J is TRBJ2-3 and V is TRBV18; a possible D gene is TRBD1 (5 bases). The clonotype comes from a woman in her forties or fifties with COVID-19, enrolled during active disease. The sample consisted of peripheral blood. The CDR3 region has the DNA TGTGCCAGCTCACCCTTGTCAGGGAATACAGATACGCAGTATTTT. Protein: CASSPLSGNTDTQYF. Complete variable domain (other parts from reference TRBV18 and TRBJ2-3): NAGVMQNPRHLVRRRGQEARLRCSPMKGHSHVYWYRQLPEEGLKFMVYLQKENIIDESGMPKERFSAEFPKEGPSILRIQQVVRGDSAAYFCASSPLSGNTDTQYFGPGTRLTVL.